This entry is about one T cell receptor beta chain. Sequencing was performed with immunoSEQ multiplex PCR; in TCRdb, only in-frame clones are kept and a portion is missing. The table has about 15,000 clones, roughly 80% seen once; the top ten hold approximately 10%. The data were taken from a study of ipilimumab plus nivolumab after autologous stem cell transplantation. Study information: Both relapsed and primary refractory DLBCL were included.

Germline V gives CDR1 SEHNR, CDR2 FQNEAQ (reference sequence). The CDR3 is made up of 15 amino acids. The germline V and J ends were trimmed by 5 bases and 0 bases, with 12 bases remaining between them. Patients got ipilimumab 1 mg/kg beginning 14 to 28 days post-transplant. The source was PBMCs, collected in a trial of ipilimumab plus nivolumab as post-transplant consolidation. The gene calls are TRBV7-9 and TRBJ2-3, with D uncertain. The sequence was obtained from a male donor with diffuse large B-cell lymphoma. The CDR3 coding sequence is TGTGCCAGCAGCCTGACATTTTCTAGCACAGATACGCAGTATTTT. It encodes CASSLTFSSTDTQYF.